This record covers a single T cell receptor (beta chain). Individuals drawn from approximately 22 US areas were roughly 18 to 95 years old. These data are taken from a study of blood T cell repertoires in COVID-19. Original methodology: The assay estimated nucleated cells by amplifying reference gene primers. TCRdb's table, derived via immunoSEQ multiplex PCR, lists solely in-frame clones and lacks some. The DNA was the basis for D and trimming; V, J and clone size are from that table. The data show some 490,000 clones, more than 85% seen once. The clonotype originates from a woman aged 55-75 years who had recovered from COVID-19. The sequenced sample was PBMCs or T cells enriched from blood (not recorded which).

The CDR3 spells CASSIPGQGRNEKLFF. CDR3 bases: TGTGCCAGTAGTATTCCAGGACAGGGGAGGAATGAAAAACTGTTTTTT. This chain links TRBV19 with TRBJ1-4, with TRBD1 matching over 9 bases. V shed 3 bases and J 5 bases; nucleotides not matched to a gene: 7. Germline values: CDR1 LNHDA, CDR2 SQIVND (reference sequence). This CDR3 comprises 16 residues.